The 13 T cell receptor beta chains below come from one sample, sequenced in a study of naive and memory T cell subsets (dated by TCRdb to about 2017). The library was built by means of UMI-ligation and nested PCR. The listed sequencing device is Illumina MiSeq. The beta constant-region primer was an equimolar mix of two oligonucleotides covering both TRBC1 and TRBC2. TCRdb took the public reads, trimmed them with fastp at Q25, ran MiXCR for clone calling and kept in-frame beta chains. Under each unique CDR3 protein, matching rows form one entry showing the most common genes and DNA. Within this sample are tens of thousands of distinct CDR3 sequences, with about an eighth of them counted one time only. Approximately 0.84% of the sample lies in the top ten. Sequencing was performed on central memory CD4+ T cells from blood. This sample's cell subset or site label indicates: central memory, CD45RA- CD27+. These TCRs come from a human donor in good health.

This clonotype was seen a handful of times. A clone one base away is much larger, so this may be a read error. The V call is TRBV28, the J call TRBJ2-2; a possible D gene is TRBD1 (6 bases). The V end lost 4 bases, the J end lost 5 bases, and 14 bases lay between the germline ends. Germline V gives CDR1 MDHEN, CDR2 SYDVKM. CDR3 length: 15 residues. The CDR3 sequence: CASSSSGGRTGELFF. Here the CDR3 DNA reads TGTGCCAGCAGTTCTAGTGGGGGCAGGACCGGGGAGCTGTTTTTT.

This chain connects TRBV29-1 to TRBJ2-2; 8 positions agree with TRBD1. Per germline, CDR1 SQVTM and CDR2 ANQGSEA. Unmatched junction bases numbered 7, after V lost 4 bases and J lost 6 bases. The CDR3 has 14 residues. The CDR3 bases are TGCAGCGTTGCCCGGACAGGGTCCCCCGGGGAGCTGTTTTTT. Its protein is CSVARTGSPGELFF.

This clonotype came up many times. The J gene is TRBJ2-7, the V gene TRBV29-1, with a weak D call TRBD2 (5 bases). The CDR3 spans 11 residues. Germline V gene lookup returns CDR1 SQVTM and CDR2 ANQGSEA. Trimming stripped 6 bases from V and 7 bases from J, with 13 bases between. Here the CDR3 DNA reads TGCAGCGTCGCACGGACTGGGGAGCAGTACTTC. Its translation: CSVARTGEQYF.

This clonotype has ten or more counts. The chain recombines TRBV3-1 with TRBJ1-6; D is uncertain. The length of the CDR3 is 17 residues. V was cut by 3 bases and J by 0 bases, with 12 bases left in between. Germline CDR1 is LGHDT and CDR2 is YNNKEL (reference sequence). CDR3 sequence reads: CASSHPGRSSYNSPLHF. DNA of the CDR3: TGTGCCAGCAGCCATCCCGGCAGGAGCTCCTATAATTCACCCCTCCACTTT.

The chain links TRBV20-1 to TRBJ2-1; a weak D match, TRBD2 (5 bases). The CDR3 has 13 residues. Deletions cut 5 bases from V and 5 bases from J, with 13 bases between. Germline values: CDR1 DFQATT, CDR2 SNEGSKA (reference sequence). This chain's CDR3 is CSASAVKHNEQFF. The CDR3 DNA sequence: TGCAGTGCTTCAGCGGTAAAACACAATGAGCAGTTCTTC.

This clonotype was picked up many times. The CDR3 sequence is CASSLASLNTEAFF. CDR3 in DNA: TGTGCCAGCAGCTTGGCCTCCCTGAACACTGAAGCTTTCTTT. The rearrangement uses TRBV5-4 and TRBJ1-1, with D unresolved. The CDR3 has 14 amino acids. Trimming took 0 bases from V and 0 from J, leaving 6 bases between them. Germline V gene data show CDR1 as SGHNT and CDR2 as YYREEE (reference sequence).

This clonotype appeared a few times. The chain carries TRBV5-1 and TRBJ2-7, with TRBD1 identical over 8 bases. The germline CDR1 and CDR2 sequences are SGHRS and YFSETQ. CDR3 length equals 14 residues. The V gene end was trimmed by 4 bases and the J gene end by 5 bases; junction bases not matched to a gene: 8. The CDR3 nucleotides are TGCGCCAGCAGCGCCCCAGGACAGGGCCACGAGCAGTACTTC. It codes for CASSAPGQGHEQYF. Full variable domain (outside the CDR3, taken from reference TRBV5-1 and TRBJ2-7): KAGVTQTPRYLIKTRGQQVTLSCSPISGHRSVSWYQQTPGQGLQFLFEYFSETQRNKGNFPGRFSGRQFSNSRSEMNVSTLELGDSALYLCASSAPGQGHEQYFGPGTRLTVT.

The chain carries TRBV6-2 or TRBV6-3 and TRBJ2-7, with D tentatively TRBD1 (6 bases). V shed 0 bases and J shed 6 bases, with 30 bases lying between them. Germline-derived CDR1 and CDR2 are MNHEY and SVGEGT. CDR3 size: 20 residues. CDR3 amino acids: CASSYSRAPGHKFGGPEQYF. Here the CDR3 DNA reads TGTGCCAGCAGTTACTCAAGAGCACCGGGACACAAGTTTGGGGGCCCCGAGCAGTACTTC.

This clonotype has more than one count but fewer than ten. The chain joins TRBV5-1 to TRBJ1-6; D remains ambiguous. The CDR3 covers 20 residues. The germline CDR1 and CDR2 sequences are SGHRS and YFSETQ. Trimming shortened V by 4 bases and J by 9 bases, and 32 bases separated the two germline ends. Written as DNA, the CDR3 is TGCGCCAGCAGCCGAAACGCCGCCCTTCCTTCAGGAGGCCCGCGTTCACCCCTCCACTTT. As protein: CASSRNAALPSGGPRSPLHF.

This clonotype was counted at least ten times. The chain is built from TRBV4-1 and TRBJ2-2; the D gene could be TRBD1 or TRBD2 (5 bases each). The CDR3 runs 17 residues. Germline-derived CDR1 and CDR2 are MGHRA and YSYEKL. The V end lost 0 bases, the J end lost 2 bases, and 13 bases lay between the germline ends. CDR3 protein: CASSQDYGAPNTGELFF. DNA for the CDR3: TGCGCCAGCAGCCAAGATTACGGGGCCCCAAACACCGGGGAGCTGTTTTTT.

V is TRBV18 and J is TRBJ2-7; 14 positions agree with TRBD2. The junction had 10 bases not matched to a gene; V was cut back by 3 bases and J by 3 bases. Germline CDR1 is KGHSH and CDR2 is LQKENI. CDR3 length: 18 amino acids. The DNA of the CDR3 is TGTGCCAGCTCACCTGTCCCGGGACTAGCGGGAGATGGCTACGAGCAGTACTTC. It yields the protein CASSPVPGLAGDGYEQYF. Full variable domain (outside the CDR3, taken from reference TRBV18 and TRBJ2-7): NAGVMQNPRHLVRRRGQEARLRCSPMKGHSHVYWYRQLPEEGLKFMVYLQKENIIDESGMPKERFSAEFPKEGPSILRIQQVVRGDSAAYFCASSPVPGLAGDGYEQYFGPGTRLTVT.

This clonotype was detected only a few times. The chain has TRBV18 and TRBJ1-6; tentative D call: TRBD1 (5 bases). The V and J ends lost 3 bases and 12 bases respectively, with 18 bases between them. CDR1 and CDR2 (germline): KGHSH, LQKENI. The CDR3 covers 15 residues. The CDR3 region has the DNA TGTGCCAGCTCACCTCAACCTCGGGGAGGGGAACCCCTCCACTTT. Translation: CASSPQPRGGEPLHF.

Points on this clonotype: A much larger clone is a single base away; this may be a read error. The V and J genes are TRBV5-4 and TRBJ2-1; D possibly corresponds to TRBD1 (5 bases). CDR3 size: 15 residues. Germline CDR1 and CDR2: SGHNT and YYREEE (reference sequence). Written as DNA, the CDR3 is TGTGTCAGCAGCCCTGACAGCATTTCCTACAATGAGCAGTTCTTC. Residues: CVSSPDSISYNEQFF.